This T cell receptor beta chain stems from a study of T cell changes during pregnancy in multiple sclerosis. Here immunoSEQ multiplex PCR was the method, and the copy in TCRdb shows in-frame clones only, minus some. The table records about 26,000 clones, 85% to 90% of them present only once. CDR3 size: 14 residues. In germline, CDR1 is SGHTA, CDR2 FQGTGA. Trimming pared 6 bases from V and 2 bases from J, leaving 11 bases between. The chain uses TRBV7-3 and TRBJ2-1; D remains ambiguous. The sequence came from a female donor with multiple sclerosis, enrolled in a pregnancy study. Here the sequenced sample was CD8+ T cells from peripheral blood mononuclear cells, taken in the second trimester of pregnancy. The CDR3 bases are TGTGCCAGCAGTTCCTCTAATACCTACAATGAGCAGTTCTTC. It codes for CASSSSNTYNEQFF.